The next 2 T cell receptor beta chains were all read from a single sample in a study of T cell responses to AZD1222 COVID-19 vaccine. The protocol was immunoSEQ multiplex PCR, while the TCRdb copy is restricted to in-frame clones and leaves out a portion. The sample consists of about 73,000 clones, approximately 87% of them appearing once. This sample comprised peripheral blood, obtained 28 days after the second AZD1222 dose. These receptors all come from an adult who received the AZD1222 COVID-19 vaccine.

This clone was recorded only once. V gene TRBV5-1 combines with J gene TRBJ2-3, with 7 bases that match TRBD2. The CDR3 length is 14 residues. Germline values: CDR1 SGHRS, CDR2 YFSETQ. V dropped 4 bases and J dropped 2; count of bases not matched to a gene: 4. The CDR3 region has the DNA TGCGCCAGCAGCCCCGGGACTACCACAGATACGCAGTATTTT. Encoded protein: CASSPGTTTDTQYF.

This clone was counted once. The chain employs TRBV5-1 and TRBJ1-4; a weak D match, TRBD1 (6 bases). In germline, CDR1 is SGHRS, CDR2 YFSETQ. V lost 2 bases to trimming and J lost 3 bases, with 14 bases between them. The length of the CDR3 is 16 residues. The CDR3 nucleotides are TGCGCCAGCAGCTTAGGAACAGGGTCAGCTAATGAAAAACTGTTTTTT. This gives the protein CASSLGTGSANEKLFF.